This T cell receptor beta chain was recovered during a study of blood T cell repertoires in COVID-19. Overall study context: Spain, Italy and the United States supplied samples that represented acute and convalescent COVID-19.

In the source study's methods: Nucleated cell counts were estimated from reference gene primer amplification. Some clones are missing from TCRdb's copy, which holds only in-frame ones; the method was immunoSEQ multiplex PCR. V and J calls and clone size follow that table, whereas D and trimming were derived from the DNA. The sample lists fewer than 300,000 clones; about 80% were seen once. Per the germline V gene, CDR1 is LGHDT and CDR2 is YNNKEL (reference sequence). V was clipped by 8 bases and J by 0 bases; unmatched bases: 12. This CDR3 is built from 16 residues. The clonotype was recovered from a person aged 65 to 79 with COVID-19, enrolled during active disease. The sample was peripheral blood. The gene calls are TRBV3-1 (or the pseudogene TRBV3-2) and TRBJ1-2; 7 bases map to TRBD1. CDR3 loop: CASRRQGEIANYGYTF. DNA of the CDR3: TGTGCCAGCCGGCGGCAGGGGGAGATAGCTAACTATGGCTACACCTTC.